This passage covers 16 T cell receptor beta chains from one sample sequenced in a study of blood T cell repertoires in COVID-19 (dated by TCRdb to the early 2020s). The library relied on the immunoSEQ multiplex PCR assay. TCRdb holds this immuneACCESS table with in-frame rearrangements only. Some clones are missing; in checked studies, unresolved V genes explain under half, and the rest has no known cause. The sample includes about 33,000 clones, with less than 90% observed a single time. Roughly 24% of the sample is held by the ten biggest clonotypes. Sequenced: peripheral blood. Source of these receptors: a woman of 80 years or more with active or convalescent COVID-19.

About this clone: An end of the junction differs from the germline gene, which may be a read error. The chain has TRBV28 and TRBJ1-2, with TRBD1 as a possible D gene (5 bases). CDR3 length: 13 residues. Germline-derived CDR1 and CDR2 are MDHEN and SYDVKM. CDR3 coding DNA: TGTGCCAGCAGTCACGACAGTAGATATGGCCACACCTTC. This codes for CASSHDSRYGHTF.

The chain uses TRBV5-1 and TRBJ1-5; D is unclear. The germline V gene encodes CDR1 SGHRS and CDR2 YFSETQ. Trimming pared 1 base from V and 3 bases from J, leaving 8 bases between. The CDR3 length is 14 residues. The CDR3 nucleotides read TGCGCCAGCAGCTTGTTCGGGGACAATCAGCCCCAGCATTTT. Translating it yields CASSLFGDNQPQHF.

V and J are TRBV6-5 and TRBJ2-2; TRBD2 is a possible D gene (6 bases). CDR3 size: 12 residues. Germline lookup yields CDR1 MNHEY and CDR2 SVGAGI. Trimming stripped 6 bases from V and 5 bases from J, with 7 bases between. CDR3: CASRRETGELFF. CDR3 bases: TGTGCCAGCAGGCGGGAAACCGGGGAGCTGTTTTTT.

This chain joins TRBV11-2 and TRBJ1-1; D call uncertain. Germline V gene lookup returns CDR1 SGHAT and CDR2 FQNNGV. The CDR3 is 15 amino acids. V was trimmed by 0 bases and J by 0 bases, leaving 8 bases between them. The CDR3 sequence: CASSLEELMNTEAFF. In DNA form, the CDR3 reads TGTGCCAGCAGCTTAGAGGAGCTCATGAACACTGAAGCTTTCTTT.

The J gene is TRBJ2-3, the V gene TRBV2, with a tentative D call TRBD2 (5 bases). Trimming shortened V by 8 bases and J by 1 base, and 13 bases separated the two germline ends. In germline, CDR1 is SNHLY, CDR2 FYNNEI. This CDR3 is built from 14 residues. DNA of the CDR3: TGTGCCAGCGCTTGGAACGGGGGCACAGATACGCAGTATTTT. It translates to CASAWNGGTDTQYF.

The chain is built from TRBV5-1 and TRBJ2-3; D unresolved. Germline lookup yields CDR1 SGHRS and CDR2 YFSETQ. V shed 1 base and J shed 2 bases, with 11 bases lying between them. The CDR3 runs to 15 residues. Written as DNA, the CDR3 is TGCGCCAGCAGCTTGCCTTCAGGCGCCACAGATACGCAGTATTTT. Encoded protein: CASSLPSGATDTQYF.

CDR3 DNA sequence: TGTGCCAGCAGCCACCAGCGACAGGGGGCTCAGGGCTACACCTTC. It translates to CASSHQRQGAQGYTF. The V gene is TRBV11-2, the J gene TRBJ1-2; 10 nucleotides agree with TRBD1. The V gene's germline CDR1 is SGHAT and CDR2 FQNNGV. This CDR3 has 15 residues. The V and J ends lost 5 bases and 8 bases, in that order; junction bases with no gene match: 11.

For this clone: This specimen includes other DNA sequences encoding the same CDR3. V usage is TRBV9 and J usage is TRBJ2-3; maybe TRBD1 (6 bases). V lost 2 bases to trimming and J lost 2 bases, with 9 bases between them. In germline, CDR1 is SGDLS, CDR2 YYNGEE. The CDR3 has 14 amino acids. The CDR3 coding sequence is TGTGCCAGCAGCGTTGGGACAACCACAGATACGCAGTATTTT. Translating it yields CASSVGTTTDTQYF. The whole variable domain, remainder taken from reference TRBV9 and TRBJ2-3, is DSGVTQTPKHLITATGQRVTLRCSPRSGDLSVYWYQQSLDQGLQFLIQYYNGEERAKGNILERFSAQQFPDLHSELNLSSLELGDSALYFCASSVGTTTDTQYFGPGTRLTVL.

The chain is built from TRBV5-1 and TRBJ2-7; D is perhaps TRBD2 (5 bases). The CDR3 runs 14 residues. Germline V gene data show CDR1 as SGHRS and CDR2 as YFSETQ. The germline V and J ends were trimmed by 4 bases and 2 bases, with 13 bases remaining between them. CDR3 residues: CASSPSPGTYEQYF. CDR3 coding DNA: TGCGCCAGCAGCCCCTCCCCGGGGACCTACGAGCAGTACTTC.

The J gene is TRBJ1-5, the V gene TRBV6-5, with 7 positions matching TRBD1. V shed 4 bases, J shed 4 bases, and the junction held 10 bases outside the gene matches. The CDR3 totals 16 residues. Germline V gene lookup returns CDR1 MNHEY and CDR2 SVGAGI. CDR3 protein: CASSFHKGDRNQPQHF. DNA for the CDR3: TGTGCCAGCAGTTTCCATAAAGGGGACAGAAATCAGCCCCAGCATTTT.

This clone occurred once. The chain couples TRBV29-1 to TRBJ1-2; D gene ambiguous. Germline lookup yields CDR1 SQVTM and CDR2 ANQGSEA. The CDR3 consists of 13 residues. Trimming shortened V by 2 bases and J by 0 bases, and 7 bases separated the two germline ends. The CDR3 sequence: CSVEYGANYGYTF. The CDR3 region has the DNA TGCAGCGTTGAATACGGAGCTAACTATGGCTACACCTTC.

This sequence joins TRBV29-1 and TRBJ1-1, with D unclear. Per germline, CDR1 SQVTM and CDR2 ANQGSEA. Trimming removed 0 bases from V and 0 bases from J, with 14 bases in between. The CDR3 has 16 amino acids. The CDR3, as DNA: TGCAGCGTTGAAGATGAATTTAGGAGGGTGAACACTGAAGCTTTCTTT. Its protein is CSVEDEFRRVNTEAFF.

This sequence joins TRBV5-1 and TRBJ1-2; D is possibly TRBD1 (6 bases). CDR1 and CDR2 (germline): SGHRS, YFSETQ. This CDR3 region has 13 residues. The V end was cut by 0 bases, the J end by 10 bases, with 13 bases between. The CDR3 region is CASSLDPGTPYTF. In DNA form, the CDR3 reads TGCGCCAGCAGCTTGGATCCCGGGACACCCTACACCTTC.

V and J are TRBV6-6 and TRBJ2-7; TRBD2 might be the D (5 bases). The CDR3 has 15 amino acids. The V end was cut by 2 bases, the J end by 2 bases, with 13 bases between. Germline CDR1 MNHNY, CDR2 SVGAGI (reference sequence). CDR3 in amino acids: CASSYGREGTYEQYF. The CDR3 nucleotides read TGTGCCAGCAGTTACGGGCGAGAGGGAACCTACGAGCAGTACTTC.

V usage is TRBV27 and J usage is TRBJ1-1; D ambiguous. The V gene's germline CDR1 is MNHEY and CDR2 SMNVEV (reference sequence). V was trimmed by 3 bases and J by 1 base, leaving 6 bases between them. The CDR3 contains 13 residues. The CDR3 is CASSLVANTEAFF. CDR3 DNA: TGTGCCAGCAGTTTGGTGGCGAACACTGAAGCTTTCTTT.

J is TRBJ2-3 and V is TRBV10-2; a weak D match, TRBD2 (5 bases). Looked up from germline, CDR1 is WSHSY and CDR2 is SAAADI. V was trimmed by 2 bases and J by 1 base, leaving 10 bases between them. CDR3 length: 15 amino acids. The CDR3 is CASSESRGRTDTQYF. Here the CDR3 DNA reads TGCGCCAGCAGTGAGAGCCGGGGTCGCACAGATACGCAGTATTTT.